This T cell receptor beta chain appears in the sequencing data of a study of metastatic and nonmetastatic thyroid tumors. About the study: The comparison covered peripheral blood and tumor or nodule tissue in malignant and benign thyroid patients. Findings and caveats of the study: Benign nodules reportedly had significantly lower TCR beta diversity than malignant thyroid tumors in blood and tumor.

This CDR3 comprises 14 residues. Trimming removed 1 base from V and 8 bases from J, with 13 bases in between. Germline values: CDR1 SGHRS, CDR2 YFSETQ. All patients were untreated before thyroid surgery. Many counts were recorded for this clone. Its antigen is still unknown. In the original analysis: For papillary thyroid cancer, a distant-metastasis classifier was constructed from CDR3 differences observed across clinicopathological groups. TCRdb reassembled clones from the PCR reads with MiXCR. TCRdb's processing, not the study's, gives the V and J calls here. The sample comprises about 62,000 clones, 4% to 4.5% of which are singletons, and 20% to 25% rests with the top ten.

Sample: blood. V gene TRBV5-1 combines with J gene TRBJ1-3; D might be TRBD1 (6 bases). The TCR was taken from a female donor with papillary thyroid cancer or a benign thyroid nodule (not recorded which). Some clones in this sample may be carry-over from other donors' samples. The DNA of the CDR3 is TGCGCCAGCAGCTTGAAGACAGGTGGCCACACCATATATTTT. This codes for CASSLKTGGHTIYF.